A selection of T cell receptor beta chains follows, all from one sample in a study of Ad26.COV2.S vaccination and SARS-CoV-2 variants. The repertoire was sequenced with immunoSEQ multiplex PCR; TCRdb's copy has only in-frame clones and lacks some. In the table there are 350,000 to 500,000 clones, 90% of which are singletons. This specimen consisted of peripheral blood, obtained in a trial of Ad26.COV2.S vaccine versus placebo. The source of these receptors is a person aged 18-60 years who received the Ad26.COV2.S COVID-19 vaccine or a placebo. Both conserved end residues are part of each CDR3. D genes are given only for firm matches. Rows give clone size only sometimes, using once, few, many, or a class for an expanded clone.

j_call d_call v_call clone_size cdr3_aa cdr3_nt
TRBJ2-6 - TRBV2 - CASSESVWSSGANVLTF TGTGCCAGCAGTGAATCGGTTTGGAGCTCTGGGGCCAACGTCCTGACTTTC
TRBJ2-4 - TRBV2 - CASSDYSIQYF TGTGCCAGCAGTGATTATAGTATTCAGTACTTC
TRBJ2-7 TRBD1 TRBV15 - CATSSNRGYEQYF TGTGCCACCAGCAGCAACAGGGGATACGAGCAGTACTTC
TRBJ2-2 - TRBV14 - CASSARVVGELFF TGTGCCAGCAGCGCCAGAGTAGTCGGGGAGCTGTTTTTT
TRBJ2-5 - TRBV14 once CASGEYQETQYF TGTGCCAGCGGGGAGTACCAAGAGACCCAGTACTTC
TRBJ1-2 - TRBV6-1 - CASSEDGVDGYTF TGTGCCAGCAGTGAAGATGGGGTGGATGGCTACACCTTC
TRBJ2-1 TRBD2 TRBV5-1 - CASSLGGRATYNEQFF TGCGCCAGCAGCTTGGGCGGGAGGGCCACCTACAATGAGCAGTTCTTC
TRBJ2-2 TRBD2 TRBV15 - CASGGGNTGELFF TGTGCCAGCGGCGGGGGGAACACCGGGGAGCTGTTTTTT
TRBJ2-4 - TRBV5-1 - CASSSGTLAKNIQYF TGCGCCAGCAGCTCAGGGACGTTAGCCAAAAACATTCAGTACTTC
TRBJ2-1 - TRBV24-1 - CATSDANTYNEQFF TGTGCCACCAGTGATGCGAACACGTACAATGAGCAGTTCTTC
TRBJ1-5 - TRBV29-1 once CSVITGVRNQPQHF TGCAGCGTAATCACGGGGGTTCGCAATCAGCCCCAGCATTTT
TRBJ2-3 TRBD1 TRBV6-5 - CASSRTGGGTDTQYF TGTGCCAGCAGCCGGACAGGGGGAGGCACAGATACGCAGTATTTT
TRBJ1-6 - TRBV12-3/TRBV12-4 - CASSAENNSPLHF TGTGCCAGCAGTGCTGAAAATAATTCACCCCTCCACTTT
TRBJ1-5 - TRBV18 - CASSITALNNQPQHF TGTGCCAGCTCTATCACCGCTTTGAACAATCAGCCCCAGCATTTT
TRBJ2-4 - TRBV18 once CASSPRDRVAKNIQYF TGTGCCAGCTCACCCCGGGACCGAGTAGCCAAAAACATTCAGTACTTC
TRBJ1-1 - TRBV5-4 - CASSSTGPEAFF TGTGCCAGCAGCAGTACAGGGCCTGAAGCTTTCTTT
TRBJ2-1 TRBD2 TRBV11-2 once CASSLLPGVAGVNEQFF TGTGCCAGCAGCTTACTCCCCGGAGTAGCGGGAGTCAATGAGCAGTTCTTC